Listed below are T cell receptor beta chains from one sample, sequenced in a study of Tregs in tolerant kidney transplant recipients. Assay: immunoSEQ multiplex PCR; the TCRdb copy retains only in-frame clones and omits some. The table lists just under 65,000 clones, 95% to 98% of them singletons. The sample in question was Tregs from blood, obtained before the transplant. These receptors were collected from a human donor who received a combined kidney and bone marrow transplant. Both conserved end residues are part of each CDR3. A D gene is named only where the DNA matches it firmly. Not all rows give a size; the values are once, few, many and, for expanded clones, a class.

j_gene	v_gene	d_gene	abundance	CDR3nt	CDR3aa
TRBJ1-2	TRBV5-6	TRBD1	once	TGTGCCAGCAGCTTGTTAGGACAGGAGAACTATGGCTACACCTTC	CASSLLGQENYGYTF
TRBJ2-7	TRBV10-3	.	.	TGTGCCATCAATAATAACAGGCCTGGGTACGAGCAGTACTTC	CAINNNRPGYEQYF
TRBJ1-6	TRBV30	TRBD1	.	TGTGCCAGATATTATAGGGGGCCTGATTCACCCCTCCACTTT	CARYYRGPDSPLHF
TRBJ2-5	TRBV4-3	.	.	TGCGCCAGCAGCCAAGAGTCTTTAGGTAGAGGAGAGACCCAGTACTTC	CASSQESLGRGETQYF
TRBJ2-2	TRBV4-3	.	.	TGCGCCAGCAGTTTGGTTTTTGGCTTCAACACCGGGGAGCTGTTTTTT	CASSLVFGFNTGELFF
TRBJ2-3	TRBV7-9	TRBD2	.	TGTGCCAGCTTGTGGGTTAGCGGGAGCTATACGCAGTATTTT	CASLWVSGSYTQYF
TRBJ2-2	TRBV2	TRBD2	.	TGTGCCAGCACGGGGGGACTAGGGACTAGAGCGAACACCGGGGAGCTGTTTTTT	CASTGGLGTRANTGELFF
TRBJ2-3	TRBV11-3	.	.	TGTGCCAGCAGCTTAGAGGGGTCAGGGTACACAGATACGCAGTATTTT	CASSLEGSGYTDTQYF
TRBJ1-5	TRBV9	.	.	TGTGCCAGCAGCGTTACAGGGCAGACTAATCAGCCCCAGCATTTT	CASSVTGQTNQPQHF
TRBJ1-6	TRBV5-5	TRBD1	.	TGTGCCAGCAGCTTGGTTCAGGGGGCTAATATTGTGGATTCACCCCTCCACTTT	CASSLVQGANIVDSPLHF
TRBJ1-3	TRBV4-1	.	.	TGCGCCAGCAGCCAAGTAGGTCAGGGAATTCGCCACATCTCTGGAAACACCATATATTTT	CASSQVGQGIRHISGNTIYF
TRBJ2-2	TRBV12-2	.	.	TGTGCAAGTCACGCCCTCTGTAGGGGTAGGACCGGGGAGCTGTTTTTT	CASHALCRGRTGELFF
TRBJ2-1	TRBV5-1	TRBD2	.	TGCGCCAGCAGCTTGGGCCTAGCGGCTTACAATGAGCAGTTCTTC	CASSLGLAAYNEQFF
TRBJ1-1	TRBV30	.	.	TGTGCCTGGAGTCCCCGACAGGAGATAAACACTGAAGCTTTCTTT	CAWSPRQEINTEAFF
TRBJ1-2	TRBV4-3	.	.	TGCGCCAGCAGCCAAGCCCGGTCCGCTAACTATGGCTACACCTTC	CASSQARSANYGYTF
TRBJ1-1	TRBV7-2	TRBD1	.	TGTGCCAGCCAAGAACAGGGGGCGGCGACTGAAGCTTTCTTT	CASQEQGAATEAFF
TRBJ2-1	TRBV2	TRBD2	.	TGTGCCAGCAGTGATCAACTAGCGGGAGGCGGTGAGCAGTTCTTC	CASSDQLAGGGEQFF
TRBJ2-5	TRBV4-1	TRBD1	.	TGCGCCAGCAGCCAAGATCGAAGGTCCCGGACAGGGTTGGAGACCCAGTACTTC	CASSQDRRSRTGLETQYF
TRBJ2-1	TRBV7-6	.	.	TGTGCCAGCAGCTTTAGTAGCGGACTAAATGAGCAGTTCTTC	CASSFSSGLNEQFF
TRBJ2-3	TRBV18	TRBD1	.	TGTGCCAGCTCACCTGGGACCAGGGGGCGGACGCAGTATTTT	CASSPGTRGRTQYF
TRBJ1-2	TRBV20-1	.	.	TGCAGTGCTCCCCCAGGGTACGGCTACACCTTC	CSAPPGYGYTF
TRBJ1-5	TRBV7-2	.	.	TGTGCCAGCAGCTCAAAAGGGGATCAGCCCCAGCATTTT	CASSSKGDQPQHF
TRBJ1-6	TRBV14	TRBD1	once	TGTGCCAGCAGACATACAGGGGTGGGTTCACCCCTCCACTTT	CASRHTGVGSPLHF
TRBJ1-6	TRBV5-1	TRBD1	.	TGCGCCAGCCAAGCGGGTACAGGGGATTCACCCCTCCACTTT	CASQAGTGDSPLHF
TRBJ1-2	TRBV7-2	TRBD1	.	TGTGCCAGCAGCCCGACAGGGTTCTATGGCTACACCTTC	CASSPTGFYGYTF
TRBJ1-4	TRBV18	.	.	TGTGCCAGCTCACCGGGGACACCTGGGGAAAAACTGTTTTTT	CASSPGTPGEKLFF
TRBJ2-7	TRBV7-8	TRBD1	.	TGTGCCAGCAGCCTAGACAGGGTCAACGAGCAGTACTTC	CASSLDRVNEQYF
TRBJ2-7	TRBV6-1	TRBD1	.	TGTGCCAGCAGTGGGGACAGAGTATACGAGCAGTACTTC	CASSGDRVYEQYF
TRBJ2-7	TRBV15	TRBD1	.	TGTGCCACCAGCACCCGGACAGGGTATGACGAGCAGTACTTC	CATSTRTGYDEQYF
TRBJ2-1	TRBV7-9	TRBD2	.	TGTGCCAGCAGCTTAGGGTCCGGGCTAGCGGGTAACAATGAGCAGTTCTTC	CASSLGSGLAGNNEQFF
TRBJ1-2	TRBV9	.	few	TGTGCCAGCAGCCCGACAGCTAACTATGGCTACACCTTC	CASSPTANYGYTF
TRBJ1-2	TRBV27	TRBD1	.	TGTGCCAGCAGTTCGACAGGGATCTATGGCTACACCTTC	CASSSTGIYGYTF
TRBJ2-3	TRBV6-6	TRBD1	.	TGTGCCAGCAGGCTGGGACAGGGATACACAGATACGCAGTATTTT	CASRLGQGYTDTQYF
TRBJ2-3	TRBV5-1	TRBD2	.	TGCGCCAGCAGCCCCCAACCTAGCGGTAGCACAGATACGCAGTATTTT	CASSPQPSGSTDTQYF
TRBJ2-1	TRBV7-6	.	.	TGTGCCAGCAGCGCCCGGGGGGCTACCTACAATGAGCAGTTCTTC	CASSARGATYNEQFF
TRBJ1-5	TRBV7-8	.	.	TGTGCCAGCAGCTTGAGAGGACCCCAGCATTTT	CASSLRGPQHF
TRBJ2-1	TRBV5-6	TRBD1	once	TGTGCCAGCAGCTTGGGGGGGACAGGGTTTGCCAATGAGCAGTTCTTC	CASSLGGTGFANEQFF
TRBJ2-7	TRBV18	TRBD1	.	TGTGCCAGCTCACCAAGGGGGGCGGTCGGGACAGGGATCGCCTACGAGCAGTACTTC	CASSPRGAVGTGIAYEQYF
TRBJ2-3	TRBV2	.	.	TGTGCCAGCAGTGTTGGCCAGTCCACAGATACGCAGTATTTT	CASSVGQSTDTQYF
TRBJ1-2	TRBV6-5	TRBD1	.	TGTGCCAGCAGCTGGGGACAGGGCTATGGCTACACCTTC	CASSWGQGYGYTF
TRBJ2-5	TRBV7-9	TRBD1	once	TGTGCCAGCAGCTTTGGGACAGGGGCAGGGGAGACCCAGTACTTC	CASSFGTGAGETQYF
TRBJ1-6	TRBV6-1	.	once	TGTGCCAGCAGTGAACGACTTCCCCTGACAGGAGGTTCACCCCTCCACTTT	CASSERLPLTGGSPLHF
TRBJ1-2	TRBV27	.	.	TGTGCCAGCAGTTTCTTAGGGAGCTCTGGCTACACCTTC	CASSFLGSSGYTF
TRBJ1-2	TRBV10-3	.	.	TGTGCCATCAGTGACCCCGGGAAGGGCCCGTATGGCTACACCTTC	CAISDPGKGPYGYTF
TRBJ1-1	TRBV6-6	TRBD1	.	TGTGCCAGCAGTTCGGACAGGGTGGGCACTGAAGCTTTCTTT	CASSSDRVGTEAFF
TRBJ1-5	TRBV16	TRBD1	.	TGTGCCAGCAGCCAAGACAGGGTGGGGGTCACCAATCAGCCCCAGCATTTT	CASSQDRVGVTNQPQHF
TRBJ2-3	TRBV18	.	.	TGTGCCAGCTCACCACCGGCCGCAGATACGCAGTATTTT	CASSPPAADTQYF
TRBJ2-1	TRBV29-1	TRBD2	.	TGCAGCACCCCGGGACTAGCGGGAGCCTACAATGAGCAGTTCTTC	CSTPGLAGAYNEQFF
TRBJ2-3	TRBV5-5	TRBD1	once	TGTGCCAGCAGCTGGGGACAGGGAACAGATACGCAGTATTTT	CASSWGQGTDTQYF
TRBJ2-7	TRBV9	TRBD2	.	TGTGCCAGCAGCGTAGAGGCTAGCGGGTACTACGAGCAGTACTTC	CASSVEASGYYEQYF
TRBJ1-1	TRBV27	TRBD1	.	TGTGCCAGCAGTTTACTCCGGGACAGGGAGGCTTTCTTT	CASSLLRDREAFF